The 13 T cell receptor beta chains given below trace back to one sample, sequenced in a study of blood T cells in healthy people across ages. Alongside a J-beta primer mix, a sample-barcoded 5' primer served in a second PCR lasting roughly 6 to 11 cycles. TCRdb analysed the 5' RACE reads with MiXCR anew, one entry per CDR3 protein. The profile shows 730,000 or so distinct CDR3 sequences, around 43% of them singletons. Sequenced input: blood. The receptor source for this set is an elderly man in good health.

This chain uses TRBV20-1 with TRBJ1-5, with 7 bases lining up with TRBD1. V was pared by 5 bases and J by 3 bases, with 4 bases of the junction left unmatched. This CDR3 region has 13 residues. Germline lookup yields CDR1 DFQATT and CDR2 SNEGSKA (reference sequence). The CDR3 region is CSAVQGPNQPQHF. CDR3 DNA sequence: TGCAGTGCTGTACAGGGGCCCAATCAGCCCCAGCATTTT.

J is TRBJ1-2 and V is TRBV7-9, with 7 bases identical to TRBD1. The CDR3 covers 15 residues. V lost 5 bases, J lost 2 bases, and 8 bases stayed unmatched. In germline, CDR1 is SEHNR, CDR2 FQNEAQ (reference sequence). The CDR3 reads CASSPQGGINYGYTF. The CDR3 DNA sequence: TGTGCCAGCAGCCCTCAGGGGGGGATAAACTATGGCTACACCTTC.

The chain couples TRBV20-1 to TRBJ2-1; possibly TRBD1 for D (5 bases). Trimming left V 4 bases short and J 8 bases short, with 9 bases between. Germline V gives CDR1 DFQATT, CDR2 SNEGSKA (reference sequence). The CDR3 covers 11 residues. The CDR3 DNA sequence: TGCAGTGCTATAAACAGGTATGAGCAGTTCTTC. Protein sequence: CSAINRYEQFF.

The chain couples TRBV10-1 to TRBJ2-5, with D hard to call. The CDR3 covers 15 residues. V was cut by 0 bases and J by 5 bases, with 13 bases left in between. CDR1 and CDR2 from the germline V gene are WNHNN and SYGVQD (reference sequence). The CDR3 DNA is TGCGCCAGCAGTGAGTCAGCCCGGCCCGCGGAGACCCAGTACTTC. It is translated as CASSESARPAETQYF.

This chain connects TRBV6-6 to TRBJ2-7; D uncertain. Germline CDR1 and CDR2: MNHNY and SVGAGI (reference sequence). Trimming removed 1 base at V and 0 bases at J, with 13 bases between. CDR3 length: 16 amino acids. The CDR3 DNA reads TGTGCCAGCAGTTACTTGACCAGCCCCCTCTCCTACGAGCAGTACTTC. Translated: CASSYLTSPLSYEQYF.

The sample holds a few counts of this clonotype. This chain's CDR3 is CASSLEPPDTQYF. CDR3 sequence (DNA): TGCGCCAGCAGCTTGGAACCACCAGATACGCAGTATTTT. The rearrangement links TRBV5-1 to TRBJ2-3; no firm D call. CDR1 is SGHRS and CDR2 is YFSETQ in the germline V gene. The CDR3 covers 13 residues. V lost 0 bases to trimming and J lost 4 bases, with 6 bases between them. Variable domain in full (rest from reference TRBV5-1 and TRBJ2-3): KAGVTQTPRYLIKTRGQQVTLSCSPISGHRSVSWYQQTPGQGLQFLFEYFSETQRNKGNFPGRFSGRQFSNSRSEMNVSTLELGDSALYLCASSLEPPDTQYFGPGTRLTVL.

This chain joins TRBV6-1 and TRBJ2-7, with D uncertain. CDR1 and CDR2 (germline): MNHNS, SASEGT. Trimming stripped 2 bases from V and 0 bases from J, with 11 bases between. The CDR3 length is 15 residues. As DNA, the CDR3 is TGTGCCAGCAGTGAATGGGCAGCTCGCTCCTACGAGCAGTACTTC. The encoded protein is CASSEWAARSYEQYF.

The chain couples TRBV4-3 to TRBJ2-1; 11 nucleotides align to TRBD2. Per the germline V gene, CDR1 is LGHNA and CDR2 is YSLEER. This CDR3 is 16 amino acids long. The junction had 12 bases not matched to a gene; V was cut back by 5 bases and J by 9 bases. The CDR3 DNA is TGCGCCAGCAGCTTTCGAAGTAGCGGGAGGGTAAGTGAGCAGTTCTTC. Translating it yields CASSFRSSGRVSEQFF.

This clonotype was counted between two and nine times. The J gene is TRBJ2-1, the V gene TRBV25-1; D uncertain. V lost 1 base, J lost 7 bases, and 2 bases lay in between. CDR1 MGHDK and CDR2 SYGVNS come from the germline V gene. The CDR3 is made up of 11 amino acids. As DNA, the CDR3 is TGTGCCAGCAGTGAATGGAATGAGCAGTTCTTC. This codes for CASSEWNEQFF. Full variable domain (remainder filled in from reference TRBV25-1 and TRBJ2-1): EADIYQTPRYLVIGTGKKITLECSQTMGHDKMYWYQQDPGMELHLIHYSYGVNSTEKGDLSSESTVSRIRTEHFPLTLESARPSHTSQYLCASSEWNEQFFGPGTRLTVL.

With respect to this clonotype: Its ends do not fully match the called genes, so a read error is possible. The CDR3 bases are TGCAGCGCTAGAACGTCTGGCGGCGGGGGCTCCTACAATGAGCAGTTCTTC. The encoded protein is CSARTSGGGGSYNEQFF. The chain recombines TRBV20-1 with TRBJ2-1; the match to TRBD2 covers 7 bases. The length of the CDR3 is 17 residues. Germline values: CDR1 DFQATT, CDR2 SNEGSKA (reference sequence).

This chain links TRBV20-1 with TRBJ2-7; 11 bases agree with TRBD2. V shed 2 bases and J 0 bases; nucleotides not matched to a gene: 6. Germline-derived CDR1 and CDR2 are DFQATT and SNEGSKA (reference sequence). CDR3 size: 16 residues. Here the CDR3 DNA reads TGCAGTGCTAGACCGCCTAGCGGGGGGAGCTCCTACGAGCAGTACTTC. Protein sequence: CSARPPSGGSSYEQYF.

The CDR3 nucleotides are TGTGCCAGCAGCGCCGAGGGGGGGACAGATACGCAGTATTTT. It translates to CASSAEGGTDTQYF. The chain couples TRBV7-3 to TRBJ2-3; possible D gene TRBD2, 7 bases. Germline V gene sequence: CDR1 SGHTA, CDR2 FQGTGA. Trimming pared 5 bases from V and 3 bases from J, leaving 12 bases between. The CDR3 is made up of 14 amino acids.

Regarding this clonotype: With a much larger clone just one base away, this may be a read error. The chain has TRBV29-1 and TRBJ2-5; weak D call: TRBD2 (6 bases). Per germline, CDR1 SQVTM and CDR2 ANQGSEA. With 0 bases removed from V and 11 bases from J, the gap between germline ends came to 25 bases. The CDR3 has 16 residues. The CDR3 sequence is CSVEDLEGVIDNEQYF. CDR3 DNA: TGCAGCGTTGAAGATCTGGAGGGCGTAATCGACAATGAGCAGTACTTC.